This T cell receptor (beta chain) was sequenced in a study of Ad26.COV2.S vaccination and SARS-CoV-2 variants. Whole-study context: As a participant in COV1001, the donor was in the Ad26.COV2.S trial arm.

This table comes from immunoSEQ multiplex PCR, and its TCRdb copy is limited to in-frame clones, with some not included. The sample holds 350,000 to 400,000 clones; about 88% are singletons and the top ten take 3.5%. Germline V gene lookup returns CDR1 ENHRY and CDR2 SYGVKD. The CDR3 has 18 residues. V lost 0 bases, J lost 2 bases, and 10 bases stayed unmatched. Treatment in this sample: approximately 18 received Ad26.COV2.S at low or high dose, single or two shots; about five received placebo; per-sample allocation not given. The investigators took samples on day 63 after the first vaccine or placebo injection. Based in Boston, the donor was an adult of 18-55 years.

V usage is TRBV10-3 and J usage is TRBJ2-3; 8 nucleotides align to TRBD2. The clonotype comes from a person between 18 and 60 years old who received the Ad26.COV2.S COVID-19 vaccine or a placebo. The sequenced sample was peripheral blood, obtained in a trial of Ad26.COV2.S vaccine versus placebo. The CDR3, as DNA: TGTGCCATCAGTGAGTCAGGCCTCAAGCGGGGGTACACAGATACGCAGTATTTT. Amino acids: CAISESGLKRGYTDTQYF.